A single TCR beta chain is shown here with its context. The source of the sample is a study of T cell responses to AZD1222 COVID-19 vaccine. Using immunoSEQ multiplex PCR, the repertoire was profiled, and TCRdb retains in-frame clones only, with some absent. The sample has about 110,000 clones, around 86% seen once. Material: peripheral blood, obtained on day 0 of AZD1222 vaccination. The TCR originated in an adult in good health.

The CDR3 here is CAWRPAGGRETQYF. As DNA, the CDR3 is TGTGCCTGGAGGCCCGCGGGGGGGCGGGAGACCCAGTACTTC. V and J are TRBV30 and TRBJ2-5; TRBD2 aligns across 9 bases. This CDR3 is 14 amino acids long. Losses at the gene ends were 3 bases for V and 5 bases for J; bases not matched to a gene: 7. CDR1 and CDR2 from the germline V gene are GTSNPN and SVGIG (reference sequence).